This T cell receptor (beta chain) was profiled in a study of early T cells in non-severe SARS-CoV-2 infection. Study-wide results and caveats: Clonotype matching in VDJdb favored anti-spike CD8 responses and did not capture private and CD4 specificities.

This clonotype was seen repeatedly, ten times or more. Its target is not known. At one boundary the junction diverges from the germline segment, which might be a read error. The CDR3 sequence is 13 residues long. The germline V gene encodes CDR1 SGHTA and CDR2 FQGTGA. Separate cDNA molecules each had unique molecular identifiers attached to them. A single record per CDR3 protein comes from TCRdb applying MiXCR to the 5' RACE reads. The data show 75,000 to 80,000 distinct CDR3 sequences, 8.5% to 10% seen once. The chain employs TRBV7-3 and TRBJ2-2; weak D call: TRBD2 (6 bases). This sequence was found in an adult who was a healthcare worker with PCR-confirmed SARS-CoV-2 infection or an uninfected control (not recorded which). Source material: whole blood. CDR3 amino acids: CATSPGGTGELFF. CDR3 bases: TGTGCCACCAGCCCCGGGGGCACCGGGGAGCTGTTTTTT.